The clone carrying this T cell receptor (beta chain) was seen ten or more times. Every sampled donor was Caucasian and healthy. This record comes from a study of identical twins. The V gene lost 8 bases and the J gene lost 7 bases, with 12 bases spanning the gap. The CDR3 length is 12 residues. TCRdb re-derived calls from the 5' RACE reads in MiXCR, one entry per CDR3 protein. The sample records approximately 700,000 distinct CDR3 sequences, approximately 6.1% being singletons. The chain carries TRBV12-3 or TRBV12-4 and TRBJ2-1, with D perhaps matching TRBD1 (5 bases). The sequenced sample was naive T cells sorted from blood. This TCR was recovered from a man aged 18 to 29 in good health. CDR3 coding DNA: TGTGCCAGCGGGGCAGTGGGTAATGAGCAGTTCTTC. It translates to CASGAVGNEQFF.